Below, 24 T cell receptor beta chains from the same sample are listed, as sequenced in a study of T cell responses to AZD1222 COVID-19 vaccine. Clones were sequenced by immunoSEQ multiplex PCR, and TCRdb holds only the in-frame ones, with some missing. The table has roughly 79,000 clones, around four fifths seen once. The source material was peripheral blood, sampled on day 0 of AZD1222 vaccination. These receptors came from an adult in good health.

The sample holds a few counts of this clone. The CDR3 DNA reads as TGTGCCAGCAGCTTAAGGACGGGAGGGCCTGGTGAGCAGTTCTTC. Its translation is CASSLRTGGPGEQFF. The V and J genes are TRBV7-8 and TRBJ2-1, with 8 nucleotides matching TRBD2. Germline V gene data show CDR1 as SGHVS and CDR2 as FQNEAQ. V gave up 2 bases and J gave up 9 bases; unmatched junction bases: 9. This CDR3 contains 15 residues.

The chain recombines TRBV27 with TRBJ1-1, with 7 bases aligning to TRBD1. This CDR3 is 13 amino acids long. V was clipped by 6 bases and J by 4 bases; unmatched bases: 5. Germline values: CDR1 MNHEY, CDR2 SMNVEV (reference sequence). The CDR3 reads CASRPDRATEAFF. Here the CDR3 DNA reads TGTGCCAGCAGGCCCGACAGGGCCACTGAAGCTTTCTTT.

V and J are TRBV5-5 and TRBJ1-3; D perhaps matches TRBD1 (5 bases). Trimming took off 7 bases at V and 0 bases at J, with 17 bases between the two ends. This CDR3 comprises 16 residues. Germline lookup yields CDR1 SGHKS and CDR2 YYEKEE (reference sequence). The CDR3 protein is CASGGRNRYSGNTIYF. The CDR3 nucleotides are TGTGCCAGCGGGGGGAGGAATCGCTACTCTGGAAACACCATATATTTT.

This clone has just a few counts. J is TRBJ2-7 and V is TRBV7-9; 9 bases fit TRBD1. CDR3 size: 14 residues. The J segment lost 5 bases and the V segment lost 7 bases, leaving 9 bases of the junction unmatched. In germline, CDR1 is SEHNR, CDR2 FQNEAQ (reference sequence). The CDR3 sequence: CASTITGGVNEQYF. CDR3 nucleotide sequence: TGTGCCAGCACCATCACAGGGGGCGTAAACGAGCAGTACTTC.

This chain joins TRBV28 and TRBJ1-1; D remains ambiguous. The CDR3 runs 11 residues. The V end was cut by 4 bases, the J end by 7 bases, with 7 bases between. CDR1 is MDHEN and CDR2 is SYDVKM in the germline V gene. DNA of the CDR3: TGTGCCAGCAGTTCTTACCGTGAAGCTTTCTTT. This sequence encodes CASSSYREAFF.

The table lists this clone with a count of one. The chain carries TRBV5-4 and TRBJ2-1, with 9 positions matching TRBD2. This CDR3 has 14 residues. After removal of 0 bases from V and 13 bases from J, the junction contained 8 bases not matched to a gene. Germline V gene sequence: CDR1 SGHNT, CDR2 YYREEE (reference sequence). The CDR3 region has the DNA TGTGCCAGCAGCTTGGTGCTCGCTAGCGGGAAACAGTTCTTC. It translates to CASSLVLASGKQFF.

The CDR3 reads CASSPPEGAGEKLFF. The CDR3 DNA follows: TGTGCCAGCTCACCACCGGAGGGGGCAGGGGAAAAACTGTTTTTT. This chain connects TRBV18 to TRBJ1-4; 7 nucleotides line up with TRBD1. The CDR3 is 15 residues long. CDR1 is KGHSH and CDR2 is LQKENI in the germline V gene. V shed 0 bases and J 8 bases; nucleotides not matched to a gene: 6.

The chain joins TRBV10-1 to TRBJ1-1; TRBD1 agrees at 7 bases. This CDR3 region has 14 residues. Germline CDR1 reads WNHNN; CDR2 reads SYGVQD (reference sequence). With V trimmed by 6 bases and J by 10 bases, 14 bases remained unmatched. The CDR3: CASRPRDRSKGAFF. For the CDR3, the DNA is TGCGCCAGCAGACCCCGGGACAGATCAAAAGGAGCTTTCTTT.

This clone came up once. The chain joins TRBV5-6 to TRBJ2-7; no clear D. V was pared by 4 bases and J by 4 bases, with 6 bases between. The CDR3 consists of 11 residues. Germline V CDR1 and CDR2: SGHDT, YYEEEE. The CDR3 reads CASSPSYEQYF. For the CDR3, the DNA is TGTGCCAGCAGCCCGTCATACGAGCAGTACTTC. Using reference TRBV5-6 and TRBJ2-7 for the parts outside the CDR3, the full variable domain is DAGVTQSPTHLIKTRGQQVTLRCSPKSGHDTVSWYQQALGQGPQFIFQYYEEEERQRGNFPDRFSGHQFPNYSSELNVNALLLGDSALYLCASSPSYEQYFGPGTRLTVT.

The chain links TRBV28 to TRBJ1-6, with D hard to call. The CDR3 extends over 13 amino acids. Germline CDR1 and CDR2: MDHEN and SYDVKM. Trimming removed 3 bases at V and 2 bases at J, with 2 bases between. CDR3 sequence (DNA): TGTGCCAGCAGTTTGCCCTATAATTCACCCCTCCACTTT. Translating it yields CASSLPYNSPLHF.

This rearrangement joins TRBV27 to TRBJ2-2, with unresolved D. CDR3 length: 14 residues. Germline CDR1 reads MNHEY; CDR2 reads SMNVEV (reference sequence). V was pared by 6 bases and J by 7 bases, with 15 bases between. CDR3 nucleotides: TGTGCCAGCAGACCGTCTAGAGAAATCGGGGAGCTGTTTTTT. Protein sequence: CASRPSREIGELFF.

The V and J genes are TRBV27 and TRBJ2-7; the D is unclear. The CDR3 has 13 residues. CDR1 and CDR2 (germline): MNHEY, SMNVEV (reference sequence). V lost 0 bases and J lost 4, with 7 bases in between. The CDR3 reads CASSLSNGYEQYF. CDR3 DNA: TGTGCCAGCAGTTTATCGAACGGGTACGAGCAGTACTTC.

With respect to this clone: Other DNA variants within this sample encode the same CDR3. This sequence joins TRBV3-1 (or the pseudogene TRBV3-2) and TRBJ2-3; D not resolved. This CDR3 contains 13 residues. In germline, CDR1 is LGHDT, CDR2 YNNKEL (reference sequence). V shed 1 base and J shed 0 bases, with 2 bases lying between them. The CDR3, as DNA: TGTGCCAGCAGCCAAGCTAGCACAGATACGCAGTATTTT. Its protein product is CASSQASTDTQYF.

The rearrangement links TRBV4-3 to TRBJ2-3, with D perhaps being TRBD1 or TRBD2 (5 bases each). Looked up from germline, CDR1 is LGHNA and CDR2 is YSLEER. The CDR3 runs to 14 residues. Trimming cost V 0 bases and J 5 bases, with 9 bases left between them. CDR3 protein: CASSQDSGRDTQYF. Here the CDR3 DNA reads TGCGCCAGCAGCCAAGATTCAGGGAGAGATACGCAGTATTTT.

CDR3 loop: CASSQKGGPTEFSYNEQFF. Here the CDR3 DNA reads TGCGCCAGCAGTCAAAAGGGCGGGCCGACTGAATTCTCCTACAATGAGCAGTTCTTC. This chain joins TRBV23-1 and TRBJ2-1; D is possibly TRBD2 (5 bases). TRBV23-1 carries the ORF label, with uncertain function. Trimming stripped 2 bases from V and 0 bases from J, with 20 bases between. This CDR3 region has 19 residues.

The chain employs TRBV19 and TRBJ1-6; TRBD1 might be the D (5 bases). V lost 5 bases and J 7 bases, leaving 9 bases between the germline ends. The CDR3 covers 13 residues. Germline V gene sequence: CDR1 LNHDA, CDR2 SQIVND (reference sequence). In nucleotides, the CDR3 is TGTGCCAGTAGTTTCCCAGGGAATTCACCCCTCCACTTT. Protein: CASSFPGNSPLHF.

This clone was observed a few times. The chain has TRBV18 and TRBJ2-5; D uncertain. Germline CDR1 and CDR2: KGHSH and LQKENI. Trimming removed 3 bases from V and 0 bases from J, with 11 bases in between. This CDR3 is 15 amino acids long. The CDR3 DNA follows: TGTGCCAGCTCACCCAGCGACCGAAACCAAGAGACCCAGTACTTC. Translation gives CASSPSDRNQETQYF.

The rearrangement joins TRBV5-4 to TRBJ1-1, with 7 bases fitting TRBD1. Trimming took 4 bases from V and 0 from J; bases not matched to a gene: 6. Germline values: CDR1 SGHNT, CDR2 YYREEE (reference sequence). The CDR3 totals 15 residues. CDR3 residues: CASSVGQKMNTEAFF. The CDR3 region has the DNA TGTGCCAGCAGCGTGGGACAGAAGATGAACACTGAAGCTTTCTTT.

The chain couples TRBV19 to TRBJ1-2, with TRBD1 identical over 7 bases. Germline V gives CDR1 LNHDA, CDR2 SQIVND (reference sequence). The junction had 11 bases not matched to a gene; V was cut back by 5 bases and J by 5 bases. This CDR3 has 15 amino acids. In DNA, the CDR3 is TGTGCCAGTAGTCTCGGGACAGCCCGGGGGTATGGCTACACCTTC. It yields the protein CASSLGTARGYGYTF.

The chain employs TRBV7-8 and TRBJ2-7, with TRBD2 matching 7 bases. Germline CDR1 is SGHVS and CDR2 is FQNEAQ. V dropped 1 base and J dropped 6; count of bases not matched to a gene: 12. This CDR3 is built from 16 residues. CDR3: CASSLGGGTQSIEQYF. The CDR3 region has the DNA TGTGCCAGCAGCTTAGGGGGGGGAACGCAGTCTATCGAGCAGTACTTC.

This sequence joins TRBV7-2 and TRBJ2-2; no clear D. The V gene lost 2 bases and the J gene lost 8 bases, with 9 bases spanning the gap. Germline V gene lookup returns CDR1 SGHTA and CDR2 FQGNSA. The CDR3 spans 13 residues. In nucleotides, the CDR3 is TGTGCCAGCAGCTTACGCGGTTGGGGGGAGCTGTTTTTT. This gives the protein CASSLRGWGELFF.

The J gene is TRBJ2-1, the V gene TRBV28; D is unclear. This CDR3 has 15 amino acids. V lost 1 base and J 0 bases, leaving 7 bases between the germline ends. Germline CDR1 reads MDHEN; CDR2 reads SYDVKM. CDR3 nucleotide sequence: TGTGCCAGCAGTTTATTGCGGAGCTCCTACAATGAGCAGTTCTTC. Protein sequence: CASSLLRSSYNEQFF.

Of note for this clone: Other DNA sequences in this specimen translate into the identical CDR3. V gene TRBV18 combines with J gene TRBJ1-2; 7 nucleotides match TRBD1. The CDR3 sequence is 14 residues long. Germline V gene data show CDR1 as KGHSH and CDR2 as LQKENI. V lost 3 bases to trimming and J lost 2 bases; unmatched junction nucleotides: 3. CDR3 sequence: CASSPLDRNYGYTF. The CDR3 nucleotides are TGTGCCAGCTCACCGCTGGACAGGAACTATGGCTACACCTTC.

The CDR3 DNA reads TGTGCCAGTAGTAGGGCGGGACGGGTTTTGGATACGCAGTATTTT. It translates to CASSRAGRVLDTQYF. This chain joins TRBV19 and TRBJ2-3; D possibly corresponds to TRBD2 (6 bases). The ends were cut back, 4 bases at V and 6 bases at J, with 17 bases in the middle. The CDR3 covers 15 residues. Germline assignment: CDR1 LNHDA and CDR2 SQIVND (reference sequence).